These 2 T cell receptor beta chains originate from one sample sequenced in a study of OX40 agonist ivuxolimab in advanced cancers. Repertoires were generated with immunoSEQ multiplex PCR, while TCRdb's copy carries only in-frame clones and drops some. Of 65,000 or so clones listed, 80% to 95% are singletons. The sample consisted of CD4+ or CD8+ T cells sorted from blood, taken in a trial of the OX40 agonist ivuxolimab. All receptors come from an adult with an advanced solid tumor such as melanoma, head and neck, liver or kidney cancer.

This chain connects TRBV13 to TRBJ2-1, with TRBD2 identical over 11 bases. The junction had 1 base not matched to a gene; V was cut back by 0 bases and J by 3 bases. The CDR3 spans 16 residues. In germline, CDR1 is PRHDT, CDR2 FYEKMQ (reference sequence). CDR3 DNA: TGTGCCAGCAGCTTAGGGACTAGCGGGGTCTACAATGAGCAGTTCTTC. Its protein is CASSLGTSGVYNEQFF.

On this clone: Other DNA sequences in this sample translate to the same CDR3. The gene calls are TRBV4-1 and TRBJ2-5, with 14 bases matching TRBD2. CDR3 size: 17 residues. Germline-derived CDR1 and CDR2 are MGHRA and YSYEKL. Trimming at V came to 3 bases and at J to 5 bases, leaving 8 bases not matched to a gene. The CDR3 DNA sequence: TGCGCCAGCAGCCAGGACGGACTAGCGGGAGGCGGGGAGACCCAGTACTTC. Its translation is CASSQDGLAGGGETQYF.